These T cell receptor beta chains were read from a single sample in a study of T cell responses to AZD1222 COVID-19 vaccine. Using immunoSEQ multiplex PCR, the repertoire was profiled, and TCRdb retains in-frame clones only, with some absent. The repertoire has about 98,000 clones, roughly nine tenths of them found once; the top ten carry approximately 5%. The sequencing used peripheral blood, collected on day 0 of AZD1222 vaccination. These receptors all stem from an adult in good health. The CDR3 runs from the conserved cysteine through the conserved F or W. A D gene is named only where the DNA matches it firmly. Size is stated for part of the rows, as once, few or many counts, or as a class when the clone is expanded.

TGTGCCAGCAGTAAACAACTAACAGATGGCTACACCTTC CASSKQLTDGYTF 13 TRBJ1-2 - - TRBV28
TGCAGCGCCCAAGCAGGGGGCCCCACAGATACGCAGTATTTT CSAQAGGPTDTQYF 14 TRBJ2-3 TRBD1 - TRBV29-1
TGCGCCAGCAGCCAAGATTGGACGAGGGCAGATACGCAGTATTTT CASSQDWTRADTQYF 15 TRBJ2-3 - - TRBV4-3
TGTGCCAGCGCCGACCCCTCCGCCCCATTGGGCTTC CASADPSAPLGF 12 TRBJ2-7 - - TRBV28
TGCAGCGTTGCAGGCGCCTCTAATGAAAAACTGTTTTTT CSVAGASNEKLFF 13 TRBJ1-4 - - TRBV29-1
TGTGCCAGTAGCTTACTAGCGGGGGGGCCTACCGGGGAGCTGTTTTTT CASSLLAGGPTGELFF 16 TRBJ2-2 TRBD2 - TRBV19
TGTGCCAGCATCCGGACGGAAAGCTCCTACAATGAGCAGTTCTTC CASIRTESSYNEQFF 15 TRBJ2-1 - - TRBV2
TGTGCCAGCAGTCCCCTCGGAGGGGAGCAGTTCTTC CASSPLGGEQFF 12 TRBJ2-1 - - TRBV12-3/TRBV12-4
TGTGCCAGCAGTGAAACGGGATTCCAAGAGACCCAGTACTTC CASSETGFQETQYF 14 TRBJ2-5 - - TRBV2
TGTGCCAGCAGTTGGGACAGGCGGATCGGCACTGAAGCTTTCTTT CASSWDRRIGTEAFF 15 TRBJ1-1 TRBD1 - TRBV27
TGCGCCAGCAGCCAAGATACCCTATGGGAGCAGTACTTC CASSQDTLWEQYF 13 TRBJ2-7 - once TRBV4-1
TGTGCCAGCAGTTCGGCCGGGACAGGGGATGGCTACACCTTC CASSSAGTGDGYTF 14 TRBJ1-2 TRBD1 few TRBV27
TGTGCCAGCAGCCAAGGTCCCCCACTAGCGGGGGGGCTCGAGCAGTTCTTC CASSQGPPLAGGLEQFF 17 TRBJ2-1 TRBD2 few TRBV4-2
TGCGCCAGCAGCTTGGCCCTAGCGGCCGGATACAATGAGCAGTTCTTC CASSLALAAGYNEQFF 16 TRBJ2-1 TRBD2 - TRBV5-1
TGTGCCTGGAGTGTCAAAGGGGGACAGGGGAATCAGCCCCAGCATTTT CAWSVKGGQGNQPQHF 16 TRBJ1-5 TRBD1 - TRBV30
TGTGCCAGCAGCCCTCTGGCAGAATATAGCAATCAGCCCCAGCATTTT CASSPLAEYSNQPQHF 16 TRBJ1-5 - - TRBV7-2
TGTGCCATCAGTGAATGGACTAGCGGGGATCTAGCCAAAAACATTCAGTACTTC CAISEWTSGDLAKNIQYF 18 TRBJ2-4 TRBD2 - TRBV10-3
TGTGCCAGCAGCCAAAGACAGGGTTTGGCTTCACCCCTCCACTTT CASSQRQGLASPLHF 15 TRBJ1-6 TRBD1 - TRBV5-4
TGTGCCAGTAGTATCGGGACAGTATCAGATACGCAGTATTTT CASSIGTVSDTQYF 14 TRBJ2-3 TRBD1 - TRBV19
TGCGCCAGCAGCGCTACACAGGGGGCCAACACTGAAGCTTTCTTT CASSATQGANTEAFF 15 TRBJ1-1 TRBD1 few TRBV5-1
TGTGCCATCAGCATCCGGGATATCACCCACAATGAGCAGTTCTTC CAISIRDITHNEQFF 15 TRBJ2-1 - - TRBV10-3
TGTGCCACCAGTGATTTCCTAGCGGGAAGAGGGGATACGCAGTATTTT CATSDFLAGRGDTQYF 16 TRBJ2-3 TRBD2 - TRBV24-1
TGCGCCAGCAGCCAAGATGGGAGGGGGCGATTCTATGGCTACACCTTC CASSQDGRGRFYGYTF 16 TRBJ1-2 TRBD1 - TRBV4-1
TGCAGCGTTGAAGTATCCGCAGCCAAACTAGCCAAAAACATTCAGTACTTC CSVEVSAAKLAKNIQYF 17 TRBJ2-4 - - TRBV29-1